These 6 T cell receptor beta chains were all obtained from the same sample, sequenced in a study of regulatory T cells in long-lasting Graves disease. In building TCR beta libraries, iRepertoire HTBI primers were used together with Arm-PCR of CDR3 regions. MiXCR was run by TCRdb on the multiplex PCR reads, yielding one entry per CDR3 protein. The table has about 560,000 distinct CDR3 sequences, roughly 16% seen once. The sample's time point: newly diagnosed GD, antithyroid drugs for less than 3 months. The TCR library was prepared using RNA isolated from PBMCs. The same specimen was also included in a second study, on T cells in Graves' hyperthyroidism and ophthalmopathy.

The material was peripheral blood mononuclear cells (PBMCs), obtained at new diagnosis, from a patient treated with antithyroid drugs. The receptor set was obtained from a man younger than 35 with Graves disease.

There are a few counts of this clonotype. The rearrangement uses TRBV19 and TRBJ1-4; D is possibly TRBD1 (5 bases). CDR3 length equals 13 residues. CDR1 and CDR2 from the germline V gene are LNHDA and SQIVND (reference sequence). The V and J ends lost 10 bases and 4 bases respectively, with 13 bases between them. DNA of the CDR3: TGTGCCACCACTGACAGTTATAATGAAAAACTGTTTTTT. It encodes CATTDSYNEKLFF.

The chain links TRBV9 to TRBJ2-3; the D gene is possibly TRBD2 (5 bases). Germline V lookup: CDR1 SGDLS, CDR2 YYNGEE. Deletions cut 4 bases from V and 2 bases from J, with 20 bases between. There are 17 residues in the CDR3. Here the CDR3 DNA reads TGTGCCAGCAGCCCCCAAGGACTCCCTCAGAACACAGATACGCAGTATTTT. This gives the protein CASSPQGLPQNTDTQYF.

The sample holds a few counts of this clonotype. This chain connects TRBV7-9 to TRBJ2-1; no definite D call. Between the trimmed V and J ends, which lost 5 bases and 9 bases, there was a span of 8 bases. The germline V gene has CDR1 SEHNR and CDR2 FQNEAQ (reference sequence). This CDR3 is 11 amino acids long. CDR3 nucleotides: TGTGCCAGCAGCCCCCCTGGTGAGCAGTTCTTC. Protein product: CASSPPGEQFF.

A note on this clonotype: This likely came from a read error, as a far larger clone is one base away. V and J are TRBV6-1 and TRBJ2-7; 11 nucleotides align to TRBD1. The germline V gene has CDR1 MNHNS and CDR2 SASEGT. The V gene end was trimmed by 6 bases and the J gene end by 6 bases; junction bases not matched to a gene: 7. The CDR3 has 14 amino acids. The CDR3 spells CASSPPGQGVEQYF. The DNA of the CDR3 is TGTGCCAGCAGCCCACCGGGACAGGGGGTCGAGCAGTACTTC.

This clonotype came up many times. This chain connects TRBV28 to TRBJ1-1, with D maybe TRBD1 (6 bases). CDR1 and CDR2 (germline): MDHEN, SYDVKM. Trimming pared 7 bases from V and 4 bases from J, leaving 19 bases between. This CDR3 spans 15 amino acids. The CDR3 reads CASTNPQQGGTEAFF. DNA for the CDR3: TGTGCCAGCACAAACCCCCAACAGGGAGGCACTGAAGCTTTCTTT.

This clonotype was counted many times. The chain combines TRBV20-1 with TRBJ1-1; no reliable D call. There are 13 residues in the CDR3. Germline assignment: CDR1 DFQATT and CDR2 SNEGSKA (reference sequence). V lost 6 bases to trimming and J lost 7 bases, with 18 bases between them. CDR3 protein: CSAGRTDSIEAFF. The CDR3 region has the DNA TGCAGTGCGGGTCGGACGGATAGCATTGAAGCTTTCTTT.